This TCR beta chain comes out of a study of blood T cell repertoires in COVID-19. V lost 4 bases, J lost 7 bases, and 14 bases lay in between. Germline lookup yields CDR1 MNHEY and CDR2 SMNVEV (reference sequence). CDR3 length equals 14 residues. Profiled with immunoSEQ multiplex PCR; TCRdb holds only in-frame clones, not every one. The table includes hundreds of thousands of clones, 65% to 85% detected once. Sequenced: peripheral blood. This receptor was identified in a man aged 80 or over with acute or convalescent COVID-19. This rearrangement joins TRBV27 to TRBJ2-1; D possibly corresponds to TRBD2 (6 bases). CDR3 sequence: CASSSVLAGNEQFF. The CDR3 DNA follows: TGTGCCAGCAGTTCTGTCCTGGCGGGAAATGAGCAGTTCTTC.